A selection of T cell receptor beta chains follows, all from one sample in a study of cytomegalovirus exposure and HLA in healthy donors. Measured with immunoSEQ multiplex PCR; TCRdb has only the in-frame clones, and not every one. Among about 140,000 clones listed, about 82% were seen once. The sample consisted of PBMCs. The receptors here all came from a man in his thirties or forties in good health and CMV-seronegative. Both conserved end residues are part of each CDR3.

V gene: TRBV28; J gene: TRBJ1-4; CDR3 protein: CASLNSGNEKLFF
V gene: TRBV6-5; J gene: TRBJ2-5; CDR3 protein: CASSPRGRGYETQYF
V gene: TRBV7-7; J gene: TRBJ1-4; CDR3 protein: CASSLNPGEKLFF
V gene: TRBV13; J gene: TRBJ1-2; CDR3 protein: CASSVKPQTGSYTF
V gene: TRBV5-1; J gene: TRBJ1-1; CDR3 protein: CASSSTGEENTEAFF
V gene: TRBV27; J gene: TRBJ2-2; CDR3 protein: CASSLSFGGLQRELFF
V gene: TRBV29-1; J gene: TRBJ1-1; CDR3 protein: CSVEQRTNTEAFF
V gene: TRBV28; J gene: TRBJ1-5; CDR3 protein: CASSRYGQGGNQPQHF
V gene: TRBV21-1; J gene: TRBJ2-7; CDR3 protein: CASIPDRRSYEQYF
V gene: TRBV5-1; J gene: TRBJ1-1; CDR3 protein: CASSLEGQGRAFF
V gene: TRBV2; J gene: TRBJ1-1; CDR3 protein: CASSDGAGGTEAFF
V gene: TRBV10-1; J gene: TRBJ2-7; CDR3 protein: CARTGTRDEQYF
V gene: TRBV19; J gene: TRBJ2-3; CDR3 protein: CASSIPGLAGGPRGTDTQYF
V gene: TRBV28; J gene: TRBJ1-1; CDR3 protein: CASSLSGTEAFF
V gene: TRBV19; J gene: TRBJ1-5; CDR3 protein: CASAAGGGFSQPQHF
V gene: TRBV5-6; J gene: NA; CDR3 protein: CASSLAHEQYF
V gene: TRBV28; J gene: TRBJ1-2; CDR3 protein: CASSPTGKDNYGYTF
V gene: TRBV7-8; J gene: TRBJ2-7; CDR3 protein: CASSLSKGATYEQYF
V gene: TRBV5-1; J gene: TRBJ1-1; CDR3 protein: CASSLLGSAYTEAFF
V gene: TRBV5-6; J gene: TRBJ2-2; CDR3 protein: CASSPKGAGELFF
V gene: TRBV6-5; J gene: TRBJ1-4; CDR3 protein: CASSEQGPNEKLFF
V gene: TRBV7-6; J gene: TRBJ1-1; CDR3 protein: CASSRQSYTEAFF
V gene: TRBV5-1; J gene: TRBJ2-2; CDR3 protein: CASSFGGNTGELFF
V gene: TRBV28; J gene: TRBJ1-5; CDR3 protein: CASSPGTLSNQPQHF
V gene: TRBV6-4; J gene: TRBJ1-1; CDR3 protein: CASSSGAATEAFF
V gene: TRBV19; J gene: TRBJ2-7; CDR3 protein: CASSIAGTGIYEQYF
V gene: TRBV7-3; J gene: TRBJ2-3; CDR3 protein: CASSLNGRAGADTQYF
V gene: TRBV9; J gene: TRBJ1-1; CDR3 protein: CASSGAGQGTEAFF
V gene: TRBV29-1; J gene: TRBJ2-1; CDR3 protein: CSVQAVAGNEQFF
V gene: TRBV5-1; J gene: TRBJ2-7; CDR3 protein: CASRQGPYEQYF
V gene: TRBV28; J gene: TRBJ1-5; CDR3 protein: CASSFSTGYQPQHF
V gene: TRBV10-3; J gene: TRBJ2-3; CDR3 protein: CAIRPGQGSDTQYF
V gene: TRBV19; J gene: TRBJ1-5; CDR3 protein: CASSIGTGLGQPQHF
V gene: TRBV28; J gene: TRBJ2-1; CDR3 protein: CASSSGQGTHNEQFF
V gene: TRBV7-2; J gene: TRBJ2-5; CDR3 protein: CASRKGGAGGQETQYF
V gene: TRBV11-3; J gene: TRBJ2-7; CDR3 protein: CASSPGRSSYEQYF
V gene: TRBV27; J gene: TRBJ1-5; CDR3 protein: CASSLSTTGQGGNQPQHF
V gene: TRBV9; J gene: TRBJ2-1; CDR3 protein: CASSPYPSYNEQFF
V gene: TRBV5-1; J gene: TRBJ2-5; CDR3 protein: CASSLGLAGDRETQYF
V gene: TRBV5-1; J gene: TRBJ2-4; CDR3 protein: CASSLGWQLGEAKNIQYF
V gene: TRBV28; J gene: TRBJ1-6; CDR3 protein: CASSTAGVYSPLHF
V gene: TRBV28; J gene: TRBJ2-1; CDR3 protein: CASSLRTNYNEQFF
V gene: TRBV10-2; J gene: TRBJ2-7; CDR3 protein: CARHVRGGRVGVDEQYF
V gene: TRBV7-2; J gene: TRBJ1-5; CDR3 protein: CASSSFAVASQPQHF
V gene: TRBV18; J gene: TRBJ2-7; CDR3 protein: CASSPLPGGLQYF
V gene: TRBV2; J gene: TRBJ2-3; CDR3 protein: CASSDEGVPDTQYF
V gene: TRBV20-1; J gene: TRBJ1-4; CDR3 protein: CSARMGEKLFF
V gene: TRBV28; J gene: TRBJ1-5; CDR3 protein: CASSLSLLHSNQPQHF
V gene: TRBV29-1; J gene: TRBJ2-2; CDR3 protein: CSVEKNSPGTGGTGELFF
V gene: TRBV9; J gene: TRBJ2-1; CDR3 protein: CASAREAIINEQFF
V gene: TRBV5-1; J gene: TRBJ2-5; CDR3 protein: CASSLHQGGQTQYF
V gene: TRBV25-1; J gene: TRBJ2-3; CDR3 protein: CASSEPRGASDTQYF
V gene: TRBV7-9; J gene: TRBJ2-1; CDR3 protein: CASSFGLAGADEQFF
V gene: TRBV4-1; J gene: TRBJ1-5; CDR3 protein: CASSQSGTRGEQPQNF
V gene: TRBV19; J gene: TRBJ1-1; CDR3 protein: CASSIVADTEAFF
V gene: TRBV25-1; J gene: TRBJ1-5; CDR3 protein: CASSESGGTIQPQHF
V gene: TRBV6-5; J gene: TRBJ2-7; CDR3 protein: CASRGTGSSYEQYF
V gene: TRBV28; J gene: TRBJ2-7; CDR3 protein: CASSPPGLAGREQYF
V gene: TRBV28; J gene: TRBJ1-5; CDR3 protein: CASRPRQSNQPQHF